These T cell receptor beta chains were read from a single sample in a study of blood T cell repertoires in COVID-19. Generated by immunoSEQ multiplex PCR, the TCRdb table keeps only in-frame clones and is missing some. The sample gives just under 65,000 clones, around four fifths of which show up once; about 5.9% is in the top ten. The specimen was peripheral blood. The origin of the receptors is a human donor in a cohort sampled during active COVID-19. Both conserved end residues are part of each CDR3. The order of the fields is J gene, clone size, D gene, V gene, CDR3 DNA, CDR3 protein. D genes are given only for firm matches. Clone size, where shown, is once, few, many, or a class for clones that have expanded.

TRBJ2-5	-	TRBD2	TRBV6-1	TGTGCCAGCAGTGAAATAAAGAGGGGACTAGGGGGAGAGACCCAGTACTTC	CASSEIKRGLGGETQYF
TRBJ1-6	-	-	TRBV27	TGTGCCAGCAAGGAGAGAGGGGGAGCCTATAATTCACCCCTCCACTTT	CASKERGGAYNSPLHF
TRBJ1-2	-	TRBD1	TRBV7-9	TGTGCCAGCAGCTTAGGTACAGGGGACTATGGCTACACCTTC	CASSLGTGDYGYTF
TRBJ1-4	-	TRBD1	TRBV10-3	TGTGCCATCAGTCGACAGGGTCTGCCTAATGAAAAACTGTTTTTT	CAISRQGLPNEKLFF
TRBJ2-7	few	TRBD1	TRBV5-1	TGCGCCAGCAGCCCAGGGACAGGGGCGGACGACGAGCAGTACTTC	CASSPGTGADDEQYF
TRBJ1-2	-	-	TRBV29-1	TGCAGCGTTAAATCCCGAAGGGGCTATGGCTACACCTTC	CSVKSRRGYGYTF
TRBJ1-2	-	-	TRBV27	TGTGCCAGCAGTCGGGAGAGGCCCATCTTTGGCTATGGCTACACCTTC	CASSRERPIFGYGYTF
TRBJ2-7	-	-	TRBV7-9	TGTGCCAGCAGCTTAGCTGCGAGGCGGGGCTCCTACGAGCAGTACTTC	CASSLAARRGSYEQYF
TRBJ2-7	-	-	TRBV27	TGTGCCAGCAGGACCAGGGGAATAGGTGACTACGAGCAGTACTTC	CASRTRGIGDYEQYF
TRBJ2-7	-	TRBD1	TRBV5-1	TGCGCCAGCAGCCTCGAGGGACAGGGGTTCTACGAGCAGTACTTC	CASSLEGQGFYEQYF
TRBJ2-3	-	TRBD2	TRBV2	TGTGCCAGCAGGTTCCCTCGACTAGCGGGGGGACTTGCCTCTAGCACAGATACGCAGTATTTT	CASRFPRLAGGLASSTDTQYF
TRBJ2-5	few	TRBD2	TRBV7-9	TGTGCCAGCAGCTTAAGCACTAGCGGGGGTCGAGAGACCCAGTACTTC	CASSLSTSGGRETQYF
TRBJ2-7	-	-	TRBV29-1	TGCAGCGTTGGGTCAGGGGCCCGCTCCTACGAGCAGTACTTC	CSVGSGARSYEQYF
TRBJ2-1	-	-	TRBV9	TGTGCCAGCAGCGTAAGTCCACTAATTCAAACATATGAGCAGTTCTTC	CASSVSPLIQTYEQFF
TRBJ2-2	-	-	TRBV6-1	TGTGCCAGCAGTGAGCAGCGACGGTCCACCGGGGAGCTGTTTTTT	CASSEQRRSTGELFF
TRBJ2-3	-	-	TRBV28	TGTGCCAGCAGTTTAGCTAACAGGGTAGGGGGCACAGATACGCAGTATTTT	CASSLANRVGGTDTQYF
TRBJ2-5	once	-	TRBV5-1	TGCGCCAGCAGCCCGGAGTTTGGCGACGCCCAAGAGACCCAGTACTTC	CASSPEFGDAQETQYF
TRBJ2-7	few	-	TRBV30	TGTGCCTGGAGGGATAGAGGACAGCCGAGGGGCTCCTACGAGCAGTACTTC	CAWRDRGQPRGSYEQYF
TRBJ2-7	-	-	TRBV7-8	TGTGCCAGCAGCTTATCCGGCAGAGGTACTAAGCAGTACTTC	CASSLSGRGTKQYF
TRBJ2-3	-	TRBD2	TRBV4-1	TGCGCCAGCAGCCAGAATAGCGGGGGGGCCGTTAATACGCAGTATTTT	CASSQNSGGAVNTQYF
TRBJ1-3	-	TRBD1	TRBV29-1	TGCAGCGTTGAGTCCCGACAGGGGAACACCATATATTTT	CSVESRQGNTIYF
TRBJ1-2	few	-	TRBV3-1/TRBV3-2	TGTGCCAGCAGCCCCCGGACAGATCTCTATGGCTACACCTTC	CASSPRTDLYGYTF
TRBJ1-2	-	-	TRBV29-1	TGCAGCGTTGAAATTCCAGGAGGGGCGAACTATGGCTACACCTTC	CSVEIPGGANYGYTF
TRBJ2-1	-	TRBD2	TRBV4-2	TGTGCCAGCAGCCAAGCGGGGGGGCGCTACAATGAGCAGTTCTTC	CASSQAGGRYNEQFF